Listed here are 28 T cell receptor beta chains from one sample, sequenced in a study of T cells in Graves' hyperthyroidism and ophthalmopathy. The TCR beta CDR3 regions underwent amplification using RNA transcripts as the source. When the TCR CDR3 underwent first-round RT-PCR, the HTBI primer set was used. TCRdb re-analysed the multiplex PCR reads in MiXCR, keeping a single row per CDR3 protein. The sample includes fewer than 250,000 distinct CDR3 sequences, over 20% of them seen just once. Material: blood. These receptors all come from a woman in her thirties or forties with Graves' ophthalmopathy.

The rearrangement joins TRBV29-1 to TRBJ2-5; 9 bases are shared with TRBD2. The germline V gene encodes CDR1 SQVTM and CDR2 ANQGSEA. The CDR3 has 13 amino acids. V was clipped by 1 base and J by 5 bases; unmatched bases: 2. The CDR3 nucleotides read TGCAGCGTTGAAGGCGGGAGGGGGGAGACCCAGTACTTC. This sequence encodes CSVEGGRGETQYF.

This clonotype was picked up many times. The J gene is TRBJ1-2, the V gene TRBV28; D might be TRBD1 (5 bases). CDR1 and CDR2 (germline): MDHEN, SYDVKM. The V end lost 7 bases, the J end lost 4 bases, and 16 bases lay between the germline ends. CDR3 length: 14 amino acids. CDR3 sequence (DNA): TGTGCCAGCACCCGGGGGGGGGAGGGCTATGGCTACACCTTC. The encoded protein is CASTRGGEGYGYTF.

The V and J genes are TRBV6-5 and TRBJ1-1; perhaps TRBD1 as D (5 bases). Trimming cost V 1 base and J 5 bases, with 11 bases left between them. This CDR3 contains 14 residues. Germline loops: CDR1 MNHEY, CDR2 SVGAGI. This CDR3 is CASSYWAGSTEAFF. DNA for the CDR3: TGTGCCAGCAGTTACTGGGCAGGGAGTACTGAAGCTTTCTTT.

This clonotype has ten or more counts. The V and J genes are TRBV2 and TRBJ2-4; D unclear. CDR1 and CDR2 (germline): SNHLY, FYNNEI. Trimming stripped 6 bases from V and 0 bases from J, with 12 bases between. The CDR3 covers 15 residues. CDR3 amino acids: CASSPGTLAKNIQYF. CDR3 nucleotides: TGTGCCAGCAGCCCCGGAACCCTAGCCAAAAACATTCAGTACTTC. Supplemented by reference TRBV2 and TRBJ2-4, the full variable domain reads EPEVTQTPSHQVTQMGQEVILRCVPISNHLYFYWYRQILGQKVEFLVSFYNNEISEKSEIFDDQFSVERPDGSNFTLKIRSTKLEDSAMYFCASSPGTLAKNIQYFGAGTRLSVL.

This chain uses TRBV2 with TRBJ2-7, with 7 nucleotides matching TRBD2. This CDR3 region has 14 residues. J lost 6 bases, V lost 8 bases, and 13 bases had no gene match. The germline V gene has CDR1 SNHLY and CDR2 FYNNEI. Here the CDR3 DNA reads TGTGCCAGCGGTCCCGGCGGGAGAAGAGCCGAGCAGTACTTC. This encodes CASGPGGRRAEQYF.

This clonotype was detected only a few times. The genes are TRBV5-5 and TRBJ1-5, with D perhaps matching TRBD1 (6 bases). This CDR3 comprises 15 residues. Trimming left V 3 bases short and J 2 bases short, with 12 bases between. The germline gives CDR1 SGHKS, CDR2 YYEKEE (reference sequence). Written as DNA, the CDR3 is TGTGCCAGCAGCTCCCGGGACACGCGCAATCAGCCCCAGCATTTT. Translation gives CASSSRDTRNQPQHF.

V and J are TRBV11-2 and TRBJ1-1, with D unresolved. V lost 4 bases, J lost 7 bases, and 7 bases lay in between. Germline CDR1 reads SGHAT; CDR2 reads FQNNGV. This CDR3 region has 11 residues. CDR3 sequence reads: CASSSWYEAFF. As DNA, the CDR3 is TGTGCCAGCAGCTCCTGGTATGAAGCTTTCTTT.

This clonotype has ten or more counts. The CDR3 region has the DNA TGTGCCAGTACAGAGGGGACAGCCCGAGAGACCCAGTACTTC. Encoded protein: CASTEGTARETQYF. This chain joins TRBV19 and TRBJ2-5; TRBD1 matches at 7 bases. The CDR3 is 14 amino acids. With V trimmed by 7 bases and J by 4 bases, 9 bases remained unmatched. Germline lookup yields CDR1 LNHDA and CDR2 SQIVND (reference sequence).

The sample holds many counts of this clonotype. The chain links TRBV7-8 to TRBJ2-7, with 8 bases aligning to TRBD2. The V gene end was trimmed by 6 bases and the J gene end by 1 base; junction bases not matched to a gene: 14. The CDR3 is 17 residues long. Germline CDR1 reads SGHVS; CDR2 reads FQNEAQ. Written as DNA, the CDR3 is TGTGCCAGCAGTCTACTACAACCGGGACTAGGTTCCTACGAGCAGTACTTC. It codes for CASSLLQPGLGSYEQYF.

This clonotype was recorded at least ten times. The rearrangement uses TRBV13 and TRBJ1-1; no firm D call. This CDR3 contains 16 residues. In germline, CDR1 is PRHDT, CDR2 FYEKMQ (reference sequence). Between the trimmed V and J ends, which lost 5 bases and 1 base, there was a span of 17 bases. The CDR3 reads CASSPLPRARNTEAFF. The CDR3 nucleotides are TGTGCCAGCAGCCCCCTTCCCCGGGCACGGAACACTGAAGCTTTCTTT.

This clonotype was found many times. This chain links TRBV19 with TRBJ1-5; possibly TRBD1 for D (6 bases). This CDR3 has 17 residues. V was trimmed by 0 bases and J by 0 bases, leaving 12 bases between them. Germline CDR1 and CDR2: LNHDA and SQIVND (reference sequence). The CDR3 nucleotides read TGTGCCAGTAGTATAGATATGGGACATAATAGCAATCAGCCCCAGCATTTT. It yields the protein CASSIDMGHNSNQPQHF.

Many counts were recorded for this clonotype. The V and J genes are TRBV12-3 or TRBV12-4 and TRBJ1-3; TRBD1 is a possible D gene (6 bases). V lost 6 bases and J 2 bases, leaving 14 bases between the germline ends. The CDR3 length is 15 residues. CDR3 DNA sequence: TGTGCCAGCAGACCCAGGGGAATGGCTGGAAACACCATATATTTT. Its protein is CASRPRGMAGNTIYF.

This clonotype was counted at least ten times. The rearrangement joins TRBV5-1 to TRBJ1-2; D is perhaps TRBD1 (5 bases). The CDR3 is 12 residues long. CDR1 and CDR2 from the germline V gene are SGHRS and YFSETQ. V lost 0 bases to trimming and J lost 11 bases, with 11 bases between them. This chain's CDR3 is CASSLVGEGYTF. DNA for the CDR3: TGCGCCAGCAGCTTGGTAGGGGAGGGATACACCTTC.

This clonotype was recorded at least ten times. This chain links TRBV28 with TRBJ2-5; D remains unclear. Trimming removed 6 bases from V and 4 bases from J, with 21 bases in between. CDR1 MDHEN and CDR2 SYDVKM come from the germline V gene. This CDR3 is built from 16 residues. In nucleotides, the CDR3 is TGTGCCAGCAGCCCCGCGGCTGGCTCAGCAAGAGAGACCCAGTACTTC. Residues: CASSPAAGSARETQYF.

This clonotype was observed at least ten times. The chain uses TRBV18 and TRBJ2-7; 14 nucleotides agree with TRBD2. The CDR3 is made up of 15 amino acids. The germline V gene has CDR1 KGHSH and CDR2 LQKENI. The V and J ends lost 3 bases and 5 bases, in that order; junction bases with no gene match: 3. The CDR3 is CASSPRGLAGDEQYF. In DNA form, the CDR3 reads TGTGCCAGCTCACCGCGGGGACTAGCGGGAGACGAGCAGTACTTC.

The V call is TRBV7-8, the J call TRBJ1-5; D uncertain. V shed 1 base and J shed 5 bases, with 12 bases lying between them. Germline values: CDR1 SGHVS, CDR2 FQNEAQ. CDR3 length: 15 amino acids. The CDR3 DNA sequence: TGTGCCAGCAGCTTAGTCGGGAGGACCGATCAGCCCCAGCATTTT. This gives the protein CASSLVGRTDQPQHF.

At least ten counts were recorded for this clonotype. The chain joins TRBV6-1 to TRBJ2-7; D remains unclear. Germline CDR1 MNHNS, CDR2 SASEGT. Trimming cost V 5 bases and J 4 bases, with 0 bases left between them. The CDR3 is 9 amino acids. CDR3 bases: TGTGCCAGCAGTTACGAGCAGTACTTC. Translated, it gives CASSYEQYF.

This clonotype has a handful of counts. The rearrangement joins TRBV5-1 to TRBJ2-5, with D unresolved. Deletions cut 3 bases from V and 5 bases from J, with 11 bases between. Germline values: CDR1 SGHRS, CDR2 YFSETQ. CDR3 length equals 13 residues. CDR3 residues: CASSSNMEETQYF. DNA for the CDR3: TGCGCCAGCAGCTCTAATATGGAGGAGACCCAGTACTTC.

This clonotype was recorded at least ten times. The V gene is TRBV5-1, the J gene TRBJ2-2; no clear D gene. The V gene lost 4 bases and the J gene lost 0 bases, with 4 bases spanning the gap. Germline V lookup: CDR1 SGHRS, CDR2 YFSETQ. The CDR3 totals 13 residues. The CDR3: CASSTSNTGELFF. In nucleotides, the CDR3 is TGCGCCAGCAGCACATCGAACACCGGGGAGCTGTTTTTT. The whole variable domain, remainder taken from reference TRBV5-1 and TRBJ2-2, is KAGVTQTPRYLIKTRGQQVTLSCSPISGHRSVSWYQQTPGQGLQFLFEYFSETQRNKGNFPGRFSGRQFSNSRSEMNVSTLELGDSALYLCASSTSNTGELFFGEGSRLTVL.

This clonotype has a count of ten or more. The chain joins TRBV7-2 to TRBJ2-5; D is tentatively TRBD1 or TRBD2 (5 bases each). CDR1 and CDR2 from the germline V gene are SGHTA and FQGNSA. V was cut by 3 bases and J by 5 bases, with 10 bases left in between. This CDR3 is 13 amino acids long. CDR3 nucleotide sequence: TGTGCCAGCAGCTTGGGACCATCGGAGACCCAGTACTTC. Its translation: CASSLGPSETQYF.

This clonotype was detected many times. The CDR3, as DNA: TGCAGTGCTAGAGTCGCTTCCGGGCAGGGTCGGACCGGGGAGCTGTTTTTT. This translates into CSARVASGQGRTGELFF. The chain is built from TRBV20-1 and TRBJ2-2, with D perhaps TRBD1 (5 bases). Looked up from germline, CDR1 is DFQATT and CDR2 is SNEGSKA (reference sequence). V lost 1 base to trimming and J lost 5 bases, with 20 bases between them. This CDR3 spans 17 amino acids.

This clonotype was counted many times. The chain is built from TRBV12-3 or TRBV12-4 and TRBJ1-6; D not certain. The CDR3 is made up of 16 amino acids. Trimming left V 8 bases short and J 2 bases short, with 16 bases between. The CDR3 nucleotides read TGTGCCAGCCAAGGCCCGGGGAGCACCTATAATTCACCCCTCCACTTT. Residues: CASQGPGSTYNSPLHF.

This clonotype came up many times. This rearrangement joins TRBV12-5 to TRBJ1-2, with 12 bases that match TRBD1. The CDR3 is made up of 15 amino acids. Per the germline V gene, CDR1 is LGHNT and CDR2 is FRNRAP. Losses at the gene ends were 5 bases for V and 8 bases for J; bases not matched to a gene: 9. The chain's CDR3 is CASGPSGTGGWGYTF. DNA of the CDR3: TGTGCTAGTGGTCCCTCCGGGACAGGGGGCTGGGGCTACACCTTC.

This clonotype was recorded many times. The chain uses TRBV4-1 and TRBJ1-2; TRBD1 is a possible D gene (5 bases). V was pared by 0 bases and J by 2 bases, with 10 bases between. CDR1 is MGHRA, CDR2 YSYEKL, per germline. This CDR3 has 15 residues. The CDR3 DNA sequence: TGCGCCAGCAGCCAAGAATGGGCAGGGAACTATGGCTACACCTTC. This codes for CASSQEWAGNYGYTF.

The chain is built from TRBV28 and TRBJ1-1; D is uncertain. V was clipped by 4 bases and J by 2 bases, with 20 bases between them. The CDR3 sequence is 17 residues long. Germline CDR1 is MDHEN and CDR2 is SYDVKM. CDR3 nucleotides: TGTGCCAGCAGTTCCCCTGGGTACGTGTCGCAAAACACTGAAGCTTTCTTT. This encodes CASSSPGYVSQNTEAFF.

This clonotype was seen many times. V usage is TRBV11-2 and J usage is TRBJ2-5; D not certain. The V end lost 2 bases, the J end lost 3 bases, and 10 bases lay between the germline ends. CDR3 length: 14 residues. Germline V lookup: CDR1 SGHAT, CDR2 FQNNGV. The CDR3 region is CASSLTRLEETQYF. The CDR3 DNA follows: TGTGCCAGCAGCTTAACTCGGCTGGAAGAGACCCAGTACTTC. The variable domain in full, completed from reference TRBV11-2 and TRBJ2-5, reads EAGVAQSPRYKIIEKRQSVAFWCNPISGHATLYWYQQILGQGPKLLIQFQNNGVVDDSQLPKDRFSAERLKGVDSTLKIQPAKLEDSAVYLCASSLTRLEETQYFGPGTRLLVL.

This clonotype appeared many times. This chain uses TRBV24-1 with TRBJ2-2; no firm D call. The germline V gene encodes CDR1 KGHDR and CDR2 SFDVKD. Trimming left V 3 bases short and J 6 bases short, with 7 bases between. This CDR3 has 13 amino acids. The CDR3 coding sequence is TGTGCCACCAGTGATCCTAGTGCCGGGGAGCTGTTTTTT. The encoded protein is CATSDPSAGELFF.

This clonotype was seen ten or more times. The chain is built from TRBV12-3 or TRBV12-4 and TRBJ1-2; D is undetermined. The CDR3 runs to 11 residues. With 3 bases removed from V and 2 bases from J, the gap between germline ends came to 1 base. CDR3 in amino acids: CASSFNYGYTF. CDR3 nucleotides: TGTGCCAGCAGTTTCAACTATGGCTACACCTTC.